This note documents a single TCR beta chain sequence. Its antigen is as yet unknown. The PCR made use of 60 Vbeta and 13 Jbeta primers. Libraries were prepared by immunoSEQ multiplex PCR; TCRdb keeps only in-frame clonotypes and omits some of them. The table has some 90,000 clones, roughly 70% seen once. The data were taken from a study of cytomegalovirus exposure and HLA in healthy donors. General study points: Later analysis indicated greater clonal expansion among HLA-associated TCR beta chains than among equally common other chains. A later analysis found most CMV-associated TCR beta chains apparently HLA-restricted.

The CDR3 is 12 amino acids. The V and J ends lost 9 bases and 1 base respectively, with 9 bases between them. CDR1 ENHRY and CDR2 SYGVKD come from the germline V gene. The gene calls are TRBV10-3 and TRBJ1-1, with D perhaps matching TRBD1 (5 bases). The origin of this receptor is a man aged 45-65 years in good health and CMV-seronegative. Sequenced sample: PBMCs. As DNA, the CDR3 is TGTGCCATGGAACAGGAGAACACTGAAGCTTTCTTT. Encoded protein: CAMEQENTEAFF.